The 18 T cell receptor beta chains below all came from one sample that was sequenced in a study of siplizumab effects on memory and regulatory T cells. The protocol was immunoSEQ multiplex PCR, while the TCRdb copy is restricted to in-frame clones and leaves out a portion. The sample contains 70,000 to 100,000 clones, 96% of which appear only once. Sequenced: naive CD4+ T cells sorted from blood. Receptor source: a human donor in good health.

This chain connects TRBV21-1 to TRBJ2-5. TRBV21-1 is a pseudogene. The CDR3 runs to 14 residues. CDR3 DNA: TGTGCCAGCAGCAAAAAGGGGGGCGCGGAGACCCAGTACTTC. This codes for CASSKKGGAETQYF.

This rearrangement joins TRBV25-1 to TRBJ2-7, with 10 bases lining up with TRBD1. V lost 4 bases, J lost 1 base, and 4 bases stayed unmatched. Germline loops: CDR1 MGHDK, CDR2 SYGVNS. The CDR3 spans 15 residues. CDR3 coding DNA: TGTGCCAGCAGTGCACCGGGACAGGGGTCCTACGAGCAGTACTTC. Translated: CASSAPGQGSYEQYF.

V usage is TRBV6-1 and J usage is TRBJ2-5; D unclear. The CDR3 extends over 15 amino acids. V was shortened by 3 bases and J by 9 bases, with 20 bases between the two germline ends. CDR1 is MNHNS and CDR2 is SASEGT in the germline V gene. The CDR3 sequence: CASSDGRSRLAAQYF. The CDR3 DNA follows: TGTGCCAGCAGTGATGGACGCTCTCGCCTCGCGGCCCAGTACTTC.

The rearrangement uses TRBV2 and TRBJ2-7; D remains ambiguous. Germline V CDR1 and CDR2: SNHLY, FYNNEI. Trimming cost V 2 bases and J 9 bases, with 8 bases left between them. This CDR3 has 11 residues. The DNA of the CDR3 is TGTGCCAGCAGTGAACTACTACTGCAGTACTTC. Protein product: CASSELLLQYF.

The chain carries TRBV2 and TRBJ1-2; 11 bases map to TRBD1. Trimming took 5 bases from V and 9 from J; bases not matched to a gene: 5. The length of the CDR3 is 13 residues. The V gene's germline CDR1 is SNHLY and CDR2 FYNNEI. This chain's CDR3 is CASSPGTGGSYTF. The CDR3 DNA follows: TGTGCCAGCAGTCCCGGGACAGGGGGGAGCTACACCTTC.

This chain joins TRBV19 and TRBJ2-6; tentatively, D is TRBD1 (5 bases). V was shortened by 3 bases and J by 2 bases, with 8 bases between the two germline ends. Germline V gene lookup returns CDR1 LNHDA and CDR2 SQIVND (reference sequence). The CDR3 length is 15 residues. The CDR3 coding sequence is TGTGCCAGTAGTATGATCAGGGCTGGGGCCAACGTCCTGACTTTC. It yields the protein CASSMIRAGANVLTF. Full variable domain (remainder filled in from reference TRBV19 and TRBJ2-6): DGGITQSPKYLFRKEGQNVTLSCEQNLNHDAMYWYRQDPGQGLRLIYYSQIVNDFQKGDIAEGYSVSREKKESFPLTVTSAQKNPTAFYLCASSMIRAGANVLTFGAGSRLTVL.

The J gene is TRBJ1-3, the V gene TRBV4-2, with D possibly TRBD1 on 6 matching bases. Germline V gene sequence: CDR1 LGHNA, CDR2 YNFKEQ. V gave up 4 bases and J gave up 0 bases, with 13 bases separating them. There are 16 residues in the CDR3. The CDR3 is CASSRVQGSSGNTIYF. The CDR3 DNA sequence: TGTGCCAGCAGCCGTGTACAGGGAAGCTCTGGAAACACCATATATTTT.

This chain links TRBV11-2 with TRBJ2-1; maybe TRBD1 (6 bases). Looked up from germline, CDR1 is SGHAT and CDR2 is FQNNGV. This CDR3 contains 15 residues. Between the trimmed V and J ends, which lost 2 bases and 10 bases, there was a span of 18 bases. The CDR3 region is CASSLMGHIKLEQFF. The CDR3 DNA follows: TGTGCCAGCAGCTTAATGGGACATATCAAACTGGAGCAGTTCTTC.

The CDR3 region has the DNA TGTGCCAGTAGTATAGAGGGGGTGTCGTATGGCTACACCTTC. Translating gives CASSIEGVSYGYTF. V gene TRBV19 combines with J gene TRBJ1-2; D perhaps matches TRBD1 (5 bases). The V end was cut by 0 bases, the J end by 5 bases, with 10 bases between. Germline V gives CDR1 LNHDA, CDR2 SQIVND (reference sequence). This CDR3 spans 14 amino acids.

The CDR3 region has the DNA TGTGCCAGCTTCAGGGCGGGGGGGCTCAATGAGCAGTTCTTC. Its translation is CASFRAGGLNEQFF. The rearrangement links TRBV7-9 to TRBJ2-1; TRBD2 aligns across 9 bases. After removal of 8 bases from V and 6 bases from J, the junction contained 8 bases not matched to a gene. CDR1 SEHNR and CDR2 FQNEAQ come from the germline V gene (reference sequence). This CDR3 has 14 amino acids.

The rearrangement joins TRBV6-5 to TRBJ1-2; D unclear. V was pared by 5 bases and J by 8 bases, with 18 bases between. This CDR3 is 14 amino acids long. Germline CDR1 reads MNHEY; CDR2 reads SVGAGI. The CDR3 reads CASSTKTHSRGYTF. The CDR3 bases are TGTGCCAGCAGTACCAAGACCCACTCGCGCGGCTACACCTTC.

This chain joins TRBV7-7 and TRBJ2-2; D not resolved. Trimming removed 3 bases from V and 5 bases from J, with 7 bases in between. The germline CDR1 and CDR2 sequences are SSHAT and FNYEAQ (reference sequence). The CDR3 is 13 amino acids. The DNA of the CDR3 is TGTGCCAGCAGCTTTGAGAAGACCGGGGAGCTGTTTTTT. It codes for CASSFEKTGELFF.

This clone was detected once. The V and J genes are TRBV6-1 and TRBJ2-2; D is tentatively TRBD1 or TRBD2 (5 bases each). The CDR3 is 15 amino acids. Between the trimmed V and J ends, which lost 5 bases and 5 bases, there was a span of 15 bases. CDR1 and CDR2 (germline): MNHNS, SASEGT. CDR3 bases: TGTGCCAGCAGTCTTACCGGGACGGGGACCGGGGAGCTGTTTTTT. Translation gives CASSLTGTGTGELFF.

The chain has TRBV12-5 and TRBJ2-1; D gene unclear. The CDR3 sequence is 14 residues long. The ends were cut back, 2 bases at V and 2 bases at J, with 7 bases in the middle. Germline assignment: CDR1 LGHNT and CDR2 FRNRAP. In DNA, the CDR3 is TGTGCTAGTGGTTTGAGCCAGGCCTACAATGAGCAGTTCTTC. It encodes CASGLSQAYNEQFF.

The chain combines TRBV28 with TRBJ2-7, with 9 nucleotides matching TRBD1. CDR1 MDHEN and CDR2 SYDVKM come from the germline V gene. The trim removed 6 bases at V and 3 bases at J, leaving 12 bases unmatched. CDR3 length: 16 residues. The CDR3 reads CASSRRGQGFVYEQYF. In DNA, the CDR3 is TGTGCCAGCAGCCGCCGCGGACAGGGGTTTGTCTACGAGCAGTACTTC.

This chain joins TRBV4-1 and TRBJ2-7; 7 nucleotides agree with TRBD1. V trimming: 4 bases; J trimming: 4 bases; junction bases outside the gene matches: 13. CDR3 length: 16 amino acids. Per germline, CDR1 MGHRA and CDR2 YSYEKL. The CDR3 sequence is CASSRNSGTALYEQYF. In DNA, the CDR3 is TGCGCCAGCAGCCGGAACTCCGGGACAGCTTTGTACGAGCAGTACTTC.

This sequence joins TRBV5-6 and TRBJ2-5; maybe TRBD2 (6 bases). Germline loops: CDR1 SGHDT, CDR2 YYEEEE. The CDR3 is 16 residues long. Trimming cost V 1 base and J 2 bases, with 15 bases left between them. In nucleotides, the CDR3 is TGTGCCAGCAGCTTGTTTGGGCTAGCGCCTCAAGAGACCCAGTACTTC. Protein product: CASSLFGLAPQETQYF.

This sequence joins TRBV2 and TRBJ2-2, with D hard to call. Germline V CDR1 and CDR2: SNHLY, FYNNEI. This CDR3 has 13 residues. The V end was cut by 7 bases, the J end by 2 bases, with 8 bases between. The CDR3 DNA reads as TGTGCCAGCAAGCAGGATAACACCGGGGAGCTGTTTTTT. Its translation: CASKQDNTGELFF.